This entry is about one T cell receptor (beta chain). Its specificity is unknown. The data belong to a study of shared clonotypes between healthy human individuals. Study at large: There were three CD4 naive, three CD4 memory, two CD8 naive and one CD8 memory plates per donor. Findings and limits, study-wide: About 5% of naive CD4 clonotypes were shared across several donors.

TCRdb's copy holds only in-frame clones and misses some; the assay was immunoSEQ multiplex PCR. The sample carries about 610,000 clones, roughly 96% recorded once. Naive CD8 cells comprised CD45RO-negative, CCR7-positively selected cells, excluding terminally differentiated effector memory CD45RA+ cells. The CDR3 covers 14 residues. Germline V gene lookup returns CDR1 MGHRA and CDR2 YSYEKL. V gave up 0 bases and J gave up 7 bases, with 12 bases separating them. The chain has TRBV4-1 and TRBJ1-1; D gene unclear. Sequenced sample: naive CD8+ T cells sorted from blood. The source is a woman younger than 45 in good health. CDR3: CASSQDLYVDEAFF. CDR3 DNA sequence: TGCGCCAGCAGCCAAGATCTGTATGTAGATGAAGCTTTCTTT.